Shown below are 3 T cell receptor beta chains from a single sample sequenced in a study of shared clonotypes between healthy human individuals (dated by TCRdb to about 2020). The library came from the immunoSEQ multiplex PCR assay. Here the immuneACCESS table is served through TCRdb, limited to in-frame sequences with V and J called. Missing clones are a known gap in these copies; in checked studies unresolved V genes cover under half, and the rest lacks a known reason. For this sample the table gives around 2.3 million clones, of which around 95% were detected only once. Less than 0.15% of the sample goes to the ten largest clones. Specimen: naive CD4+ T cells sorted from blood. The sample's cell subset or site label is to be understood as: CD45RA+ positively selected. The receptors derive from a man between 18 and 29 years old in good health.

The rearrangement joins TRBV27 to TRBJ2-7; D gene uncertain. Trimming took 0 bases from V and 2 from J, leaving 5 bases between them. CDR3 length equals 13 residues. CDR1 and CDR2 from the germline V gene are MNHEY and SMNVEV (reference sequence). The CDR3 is CASSLSPAYEQYF. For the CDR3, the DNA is TGTGCCAGCAGTTTATCTCCCGCCTACGAGCAGTACTTC.

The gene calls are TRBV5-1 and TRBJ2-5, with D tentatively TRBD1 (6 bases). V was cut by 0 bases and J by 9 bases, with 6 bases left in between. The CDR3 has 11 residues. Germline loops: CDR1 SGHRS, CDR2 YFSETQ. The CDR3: CASSLEGAQYF. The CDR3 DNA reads TGCGCCAGCAGCTTGGAGGGGGCCCAGTACTTC. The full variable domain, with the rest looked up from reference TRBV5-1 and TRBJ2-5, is KAGVTQTPRYLIKTRGQQVTLSCSPISGHRSVSWYQQTPGQGLQFLFEYFSETQRNKGNFPGRFSGRQFSNSRSEMNVSTLELGDSALYLCASSLEGAQYFGPGTRLLVL.

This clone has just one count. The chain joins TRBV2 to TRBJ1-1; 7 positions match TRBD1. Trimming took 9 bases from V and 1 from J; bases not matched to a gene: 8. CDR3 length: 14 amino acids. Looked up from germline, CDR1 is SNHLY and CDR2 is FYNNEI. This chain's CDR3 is CARAGQPTNTEAFF. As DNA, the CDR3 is TGTGCCAGAGCGGGACAGCCCACGAACACTGAAGCTTTCTTT.